A selection of T cell receptor beta chains follows, all from one sample in a study of human T cells and chemical hapten exposure. Each CDR3 protein gets one entry after TCRdb re-called the RACE reads with MiXCR. The sample carries some 300,000 distinct CDR3 sequences, approximately 5.8% recorded once. Sample: whole blood, taken in connection with sensitization to the hapten diphenylcyclopropenone (DPC). These receptors originate from a woman under 30 with alopecia areata. Some clones in this sample may be carry-over from other donors' samples. Each CDR3 is given with its conserved first and last residue.

CDR3: CSAALRTGSYNSPLHF; V: TRBV20-1; J: TRBJ1-6
CDR3: CATSDPARGSQPQHF; V: TRBV24-1; J: TRBJ1-5
CDR3: CASSILGGSTDTQYF; V: TRBV7-9; J: TRBJ2-3
CDR3: CASSLRQGRNEKLFF; V: TRBV7-6; J: TRBJ1-4
CDR3: CASSLVDTQVNSPLHF; V: TRBV7-2; J: TRBJ1-6
CDR3: CASSSLDYRGDTQYF; V: TRBV28; J: TRBJ2-3
CDR3: CASSRLGTGSTDTQYF; V: TRBV6-5; J: TRBJ2-3
CDR3: CASSLEGFVNQPQHF; V: TRBV5-1; J: TRBJ1-5
CDR3: CASSVGMGTEAFF; V: TRBV9; J: TRBJ1-1
CDR3: CASSMNTGELFF; V: TRBV12-3/TRBV12-4; J: TRBJ2-2
CDR3: CASSLGVPGYYEQYF; V: TRBV11-2; J: TRBJ2-7
CDR3: CASMDSSGGPNEQFF; V: TRBV27; J: TRBJ2-1
CDR3: CASSGKALNTEAFF; V: TRBV6-1; J: TRBJ1-1
CDR3: CASSSRQSFPLTITDTQYF; V: TRBV7-9; J: TRBJ2-3
CDR3: CASSYSDSSGEAFF; V: TRBV6-5; J: TRBJ1-1
CDR3: CASSQETGFSPLHF; V: TRBV4-1; J: TRBJ1-6
CDR3: CASSYPGLADLPEQFF; V: TRBV6-2/TRBV6-3; J: TRBJ2-1
CDR3: CASSHGRGVRFSPLHF; V: TRBV7-2; J: TRBJ1-6
CDR3: CASRSGTGASTDTQYF; V: TRBV5-4; J: TRBJ2-3
CDR3: CASSQLALAGRSGANVLTF; V: TRBV14; J: TRBJ2-6
CDR3: CASSLGDRGRRTEAFF; V: TRBV5-1; J: TRBJ1-1
CDR3: CASSQRSPHEQYF; V: TRBV3-1; J: TRBJ2-7
CDR3: CASSARFEQFF; V: TRBV6-2/TRBV6-3; J: TRBJ2-1
CDR3: CSPKSSTEAFF; V: TRBV20-1; J: TRBJ1-1
CDR3: CASSLEGKETQYF; V: TRBV5-1; J: TRBJ2-5
CDR3: CASSYWTGSGQPQHF; V: TRBV6-2/TRBV6-3; J: TRBJ1-5
CDR3: CASSYGRGGPSSYNSPLHF; V: TRBV6-5; J: TRBJ1-6
CDR3: CASSLFGVTQYF; V: TRBV12-3/TRBV12-4; J: TRBJ2-5
CDR3: CASSIPNLGGELFF; V: TRBV19; J: TRBJ2-2
CDR3: CASSESRGDLNGHF; V: TRBV2; J: TRBJ2-7
CDR3: CATSDRLAGGTDTQYF; V: TRBV24-1; J: TRBJ2-3
CDR3: CASSQDGSNQPQHF; V: TRBV4-1; J: TRBJ1-5
CDR3: CASSQPSGGRFF; V: TRBV3-1; J: TRBJ2-1
CDR3: CASSERGQNYGYTF; V: TRBV2; J: TRBJ1-2
CDR3: CASSPRTTPVNYGYTF; V: TRBV27; J: TRBJ1-2
CDR3: CASSLDVAGAYNEQFF; V: TRBV7-7; J: TRBJ2-1
CDR3: CASGPLGAFQETQYF; V: TRBV12-5; J: TRBJ2-5
CDR3: CASSLGGRAGAKNIQYF; V: TRBV28; J: TRBJ2-4
CDR3: CASSLSTSGPYEQYF; V: TRBV27; J: TRBJ2-7
CDR3: CSAVDDRSSSSGANVLTF; V: TRBV20-1; J: TRBJ2-6
CDR3: CASSPRMASRADEQFF; V: TRBV3-1; J: TRBJ2-1
CDR3: CASSQVRTGELFF; V: TRBV3-1; J: TRBJ2-2
CDR3: CASSLDWGGREKLFF; V: TRBV5-1; J: TRBJ1-4
CDR3: CASSLSGAVTDTQYF; V: TRBV14; J: TRBJ2-3
CDR3: CASSLGGDGGYTF; V: TRBV7-2; J: TRBJ1-2
CDR3: CSVSSTVNQPQHF; V: TRBV29-1; J: TRBJ1-5
CDR3: CASRGVGGRDTQYF; V: TRBV21-1; J: TRBJ2-3
CDR3: CASSPRTADGYTF; V: TRBV27; J: TRBJ1-2
CDR3: CASSRTVELFF; V: TRBV6-2/TRBV6-3; J: TRBJ2-2
CDR3: CASSQDRRASYEQYF; V: TRBV4-3; J: TRBJ2-7